This T cell receptor beta chain came from a study of shared T cell receptors in the human thymus. Clones were sequenced by immunoSEQ multiplex PCR, and TCRdb holds only the in-frame ones, with some missing. The table records about 500,000 clones, 75% to 85% of them present only once. This clone has just a few counts. This CDR3 has 14 residues. The V gene lost 6 bases and the J gene lost 7 bases, with 16 bases spanning the gap. From germline, CDR1 is MDHEN and CDR2 SYDVKM. This sample was shared with a second study, whose subject was human thymus T cells. This second study notes: Donor material was obtained from healthy Finnish infants undergoing corrective surgery for congenital heart defects. It was from resections taken during corrective heart surgery that the thymus tissue came. Thymic repertoires of unrelated individuals were reported in related research to overlap highly.

The receptor was derived from a boy younger than two with a congenital heart defect. Sequenced: thymocytes. This chain links TRBV28 with TRBJ1-5, with a possible D match to TRBD1 (6 bases). The CDR3 here is CASSSQGSGQPQHF. Here the CDR3 DNA reads TGTGCCAGCAGCTCCCAGGGGTCAGGGCAGCCCCAGCATTTT.